Listed here is a single T cell receptor beta chain. The data originate from a study of somatic mutations in cytotoxic T cells in rheumatoid arthritis. The wider study: Certain V beta antibody-stained T-cell populations, V beta1+ cells sequenced for TCRB among them, were flow-sorted to nearly 100% purity.

Produced via immunoSEQ multiplex PCR; TCRdb's table is partial and in-frame only. The sample consists of 15,000 to 20,000 clones, 65% to 75% of them appearing once. The sequenced material came from CD8+ T cells sorted from blood. The origin of this receptor is a man between 60 and 70 years old in good health.

The CDR3 spells CASSEYSGGTTYEQYF. The CDR3 DNA follows: TGTGCCAGCAGCGAATATAGCGGGGGCACGACCTACGAGCAGTACTTC. The chain employs TRBV7-6 and TRBJ2-7; TRBD2 agrees at 9 bases. Germline-derived CDR1 and CDR2 are SGHVS and FNYEAQ. The CDR3 is 16 amino acids. The V gene end was trimmed by 5 bases and the J gene end by 2 bases; junction bases not matched to a gene: 10.